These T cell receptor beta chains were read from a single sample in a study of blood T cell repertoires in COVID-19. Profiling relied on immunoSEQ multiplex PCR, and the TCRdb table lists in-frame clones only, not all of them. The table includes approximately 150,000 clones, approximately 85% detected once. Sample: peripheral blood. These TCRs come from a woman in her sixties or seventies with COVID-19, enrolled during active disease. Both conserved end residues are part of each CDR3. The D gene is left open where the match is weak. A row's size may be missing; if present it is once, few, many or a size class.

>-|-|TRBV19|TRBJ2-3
TGTGCCAGTAGTATAGGGGAGGGGGCAGATACGCAGTATTTT
CASSIGEGADTQYF
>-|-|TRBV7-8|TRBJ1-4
TGTGCCAGCAGCCTCCTCACGGGGGGGCGGGCCCCTAATGAAAAACTGTTTTTT
CASSLLTGGRAPNEKLFF
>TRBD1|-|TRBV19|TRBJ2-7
TGTGCCAGTAGTATCACGCGACAGGGGGGGTACGAGCAGTACTTC
CASSITRQGGYEQYF
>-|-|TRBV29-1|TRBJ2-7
TGCAGCGCTAAACTAGGGGGAACCTACGAGCAGTACTTC
CSAKLGGTYEQYF
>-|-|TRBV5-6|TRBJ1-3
TGTGCCAGCAGCTTGCCCGGAGTCAGAAACACCATATATTTT
CASSLPGVRNTIYF
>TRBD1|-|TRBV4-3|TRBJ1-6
TGCGCCAGCAGCCAAGAAAGCACAGGGGGCGATTCACCCCTCCACTTT
CASSQESTGGDSPLHF
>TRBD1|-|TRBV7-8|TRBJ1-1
TGTGCCAGCAGCCCCCGGACAGGGGGAGGGGTAAGGTACACTGAAGCTTTCTTT
CASSPRTGGGVRYTEAFF
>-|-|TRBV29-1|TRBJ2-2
TGCAGCGTCCGAGGGGGGGGCGGCCCGAACACCGGGGAGCTGTTTTTT
CSVRGGGGPNTGELFF
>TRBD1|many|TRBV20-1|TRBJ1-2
TGCAGTGGACAGGGGCACTATGGCTACACCTTC
CSGQGHYGYTF
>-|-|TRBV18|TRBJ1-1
TGTGCCAGCTCACCTACTAGAGGGTTGAACACTGAAGCTTTCTTT
CASSPTRGLNTEAFF
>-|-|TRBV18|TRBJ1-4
TGTGCCAGCTCACTCGGGGGAGAAAAACTGTTTTTT
CASSLGGEKLFF
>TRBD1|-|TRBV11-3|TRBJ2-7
TGTGCCAGCAGCCGAGGACAGGGTAGTGTTGACGAGCAGTACTTC
CASSRGQGSVDEQYF
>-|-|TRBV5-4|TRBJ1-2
TGTGCCAGCAGCGCCCTAAGGGGTAAGGGCTACACCTTC
CASSALRGKGYTF
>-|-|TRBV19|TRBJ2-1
TGTGCCAGTAGTATAGCCCCCGGACAGATCGACAATGAGCAGTTCTTC
CASSIAPGQIDNEQFF
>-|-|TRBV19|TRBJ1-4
TGTGCCAGTAGTACGAGACAGAAAGCAACTAATGAAAAACTGTTTTTT
CASSTRQKATNEKLFF
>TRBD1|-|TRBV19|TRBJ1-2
TGTGCCAGTAGTATGGGACAGGGGGCAGTTGGCTACACCTTC
CASSMGQGAVGYTF
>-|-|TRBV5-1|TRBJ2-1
TGCGCCAGCAGCTTTAGTCGATACAATGAGCAGTTCTTC
CASSFSRYNEQFF
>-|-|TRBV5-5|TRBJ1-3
TGTGCCAGCAGCTTGGGACTGACAGCGGGAGGAAACACCATATATTTT
CASSLGLTAGGNTIYF
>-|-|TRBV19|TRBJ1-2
TGTGCCAGTAGTATACACAATAACTATGGCTACACCTTC
CASSIHNNYGYTF
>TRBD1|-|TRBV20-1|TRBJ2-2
TGCAGTGCTAGTAAACAGGGGGCGAACACCGGGGAGCTGTTTTTT
CSASKQGANTGELFF
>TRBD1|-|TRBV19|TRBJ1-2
TGTGCCAGTAGTATACTCCGGGACAGGGGTAACTATGGCTACACCTTC
CASSILRDRGNYGYTF
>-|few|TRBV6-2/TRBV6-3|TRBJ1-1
TGTGCCAGCAGCCTCCACGGAACTAAAGCTTTCTTT
CASSLHGTKAFF
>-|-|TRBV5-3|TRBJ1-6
TGTGCCAGAAGCTTGGACAGGGCCTCACCCCTCCACTTT
CARSLDRASPLHF
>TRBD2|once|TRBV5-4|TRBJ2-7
TGTGCCAGCAGCTTGAGCGGGAGACGCGACGAGCAGTACTTC
CASSLSGRRDEQYF
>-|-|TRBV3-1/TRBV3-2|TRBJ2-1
TGTGCCAGCAGCAGCACGCTCCAAGCGGGCCTATCCTACAATGAGCAGTTCTTC
CASSSTLQAGLSYNEQFF
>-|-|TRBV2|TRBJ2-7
TGTGCCAGCAGTGAGGGACAAAGCTCCTACGAGCAGTACTTC
CASSEGQSSYEQYF
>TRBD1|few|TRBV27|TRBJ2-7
TGTGCCAGCAGGATAACCGGGACAGCCTACGAGCAGTACTTC
CASRITGTAYEQYF
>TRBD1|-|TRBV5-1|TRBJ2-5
TGCGCCAGCAGCTTTTCACAGGGGGCCCAAGAGACCCAGTACTTC
CASSFSQGAQETQYF
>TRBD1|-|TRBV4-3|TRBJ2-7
TGCGCCAGCAGCCAAGATGAGAGGGGGCTGAACGAGCAGTACTTC
CASSQDERGLNEQYF
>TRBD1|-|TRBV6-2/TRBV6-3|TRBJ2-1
TGTGCCAGCAGTTATGTGACAGGGAGCTACAATGAGCAGTTCTTC
CASSYVTGSYNEQFF
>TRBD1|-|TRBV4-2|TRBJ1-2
TGTGCCAGCAGCCAGGAAACGCCGGGACAGAGACCCGGCTACACCTTC
CASSQETPGQRPGYTF
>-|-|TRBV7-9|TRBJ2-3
TGTGCCAGCAGCTTAGCGGCCGCAGATACGCAGTATTTT
CASSLAAADTQYF
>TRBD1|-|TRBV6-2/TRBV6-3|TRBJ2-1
TGTGCCAGCAGTTACGACAGGGTTCACAATGAGCAGTTCTTC
CASSYDRVHNEQFF
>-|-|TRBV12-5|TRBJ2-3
TGTGCTAGTGGGCTAGCAGCCACAGATACGCAGTATTTT
CASGLAATDTQYF
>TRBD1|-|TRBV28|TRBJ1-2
TGTGCCAGCAGGCAATACAGGGGGGGGCCTTATGGCTACACCTTC
CASRQYRGGPYGYTF
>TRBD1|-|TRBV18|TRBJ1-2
TGTGCCAGCTCACCGGAGCAGATTCAGGGGGCGTTTGATGGCTACACCTTC
CASSPEQIQGAFDGYTF
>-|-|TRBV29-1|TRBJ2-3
TGCAGCGCTGGGGACTCACAGATCCGCACAGATACGCAGTATTTT
CSAGDSQIRTDTQYF
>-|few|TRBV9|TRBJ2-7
TGTGCCACCAGTTCAGGGGCGTCGGGGTACGAGCAGTACTTC
CATSSGASGYEQYF
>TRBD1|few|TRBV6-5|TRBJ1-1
TGTGCCAGCAGTTCCAGACAGGGGGCTGAAGCTTTCTTT
CASSSRQGAEAFF
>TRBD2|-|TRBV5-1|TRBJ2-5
TGCGCCAGCGGCCTAGCGGACCAAGAGACCCAGTACTTC
CASGLADQETQYF
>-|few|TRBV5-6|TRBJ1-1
TGTGCCAGCAGCTCTACAGGTAGGGATGAAGCTTTCTTT
CASSSTGRDEAFF
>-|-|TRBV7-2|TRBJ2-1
TGTGCCAGCAGCCCTAGCAGGGGACCCTACAATGAGCAGTTCTTC
CASSPSRGPYNEQFF
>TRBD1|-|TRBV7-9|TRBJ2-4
TGTGCCAGCAGCAAACTGGGACAGGGGAAAAACATTCAGTACTTC
CASSKLGQGKNIQYF
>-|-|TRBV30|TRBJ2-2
TGTGCCTGCGGGAGTGGGAACACCGGGGAGCTGTTTTTT
CACGSGNTGELFF
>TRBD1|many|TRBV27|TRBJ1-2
TGTGCCAGCAGTTTGGGAGGACAGGGGGCGCGTGGCTATGGCTACACCTTC
CASSLGGQGARGYGYTF
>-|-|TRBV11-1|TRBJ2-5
TGTGCCAGCAGCAATATCGGGGGAGCTGGAGAGACCCAGTACTTC
CASSNIGGAGETQYF
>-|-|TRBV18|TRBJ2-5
TGTGCCAGCTCAAGTGCTAGGAGTACCCTAGAGACCCAGTACTTC
CASSSARSTLETQYF
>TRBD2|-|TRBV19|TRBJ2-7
TGTGCCAGTAGTACTCGGACTAGCGGGACCTACGAGCAGTACTTC
CASSTRTSGTYEQYF
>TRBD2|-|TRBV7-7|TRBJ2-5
TGTGCTAGCAGCTTCGGGACTAGCGGGGGCCCAGAGACCCAGTACTTC
CASSFGTSGGPETQYF
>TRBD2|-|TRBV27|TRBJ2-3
TGTGCCAGCAGTTTCCGCCGACTAGCGGGAGACATTCCAAATACGCAGTATTTT
CASSFRRLAGDIPNTQYF
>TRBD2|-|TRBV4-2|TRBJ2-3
TGTGCCAGCAGCCAAACCACTAGCGGTAGCACAGATACGCAGTATTTT
CASSQTTSGSTDTQYF
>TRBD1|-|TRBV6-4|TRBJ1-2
TGTGCCAGCAGTGACTCCAGGGGGCAGGTCTACACCTTC
CASSDSRGQVYTF
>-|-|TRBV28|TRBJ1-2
TGTGCCAGCAGTTTACCCCCCCCGGGATCAATGGGCGGCTACACCTTC
CASSLPPPGSMGGYTF
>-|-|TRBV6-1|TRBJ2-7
TGTGCCAGCAGTGAACAGGGTTACGAGCAGTACTTC
CASSEQGYEQYF
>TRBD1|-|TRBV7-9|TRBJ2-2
TGTGCCAGCATCCAATCAGGGGGCAGCACCGGGGAGCTGTTTTTT
CASIQSGGSTGELFF
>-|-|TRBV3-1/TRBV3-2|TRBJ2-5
TGTGCCAGCAGGCCCAGGGGATGGGAGACCCAGTACTTC
CASRPRGWETQYF
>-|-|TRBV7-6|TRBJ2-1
TGTGCCAGCAGCACGAACAGGGCTACCTACAATGAGCAGTTCTTC
CASSTNRATYNEQFF
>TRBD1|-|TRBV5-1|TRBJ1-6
TGCGCCAGCAGCTTAGGACAGGGGAGACACTCACCCCTCCACTTT
CASSLGQGRHSPLHF
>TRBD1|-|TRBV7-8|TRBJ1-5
TGTGCCAGCAGCCAGGGACAGTCTTCCAATCAGCCCCAGCATTTT
CASSQGQSSNQPQHF
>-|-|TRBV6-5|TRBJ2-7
TGTGCCAGCAGGGCGGGCGGGCAGGCAGCCTACGAGCAGTACTTC
CASRAGGQAAYEQYF